These T cell receptor beta chains were read from a single sample in a study of regulatory T cells in long-lasting Graves disease. Each CDR3 protein gets one entry after TCRdb re-called the multiplex PCR reads with MiXCR. The sample yields 400,000 to 500,000 distinct CDR3 sequences, around 20% seen once. The specimen comprised peripheral blood mononuclear cells (PBMCs), sampled when the disease was refractory, from a patient treated with antithyroid drugs. The receptors come from a female donor with Graves disease. The CDR3 runs from the conserved cysteine through the conserved F or W. D genes are given only for firm matches. A clone size is listed for some rows: how often the clone was seen (once, few, many), or a class if it is expanded.

v_gene	d_gene	j_gene	abundance	len	CDR3aa	CDR3nt
TRBV28	NA	TRBJ2-7	many	17	CASSPAAGRIVGYEQYF	TGTGCCAGCAGTCCCGCCGCAGGGAGGATTGTTGGCTACGAGCAGTACTTC
TRBV30	NA	TRBJ1-2	few	11	CAWSVSDGYTF	TGTGCCTGGAGTGTCAGTGATGGCTACACCTTC
TRBV19	NA	TRBJ1-5	few	13	CASSIDTLGEQHF	TGTGCCAGTAGTATAGATACCCTCGGGGAACAGCATTTT
TRBV7-6	NA	TRBJ1-5	NA	15	CASSLGEGGDQPQHF	TGTGCCAGCAGCTTAGGGGAGGGGGGCGATCAGCCCCAGCATTTT
TRBV7-9	NA	TRBJ2-5	few	15	CASSLRKGQQETQYF	TGTGCCAGCAGCTTGAGGAAGGGGCAGCAAGAGACCCAGTACTTC
TRBV27	NA	TRBJ2-5	many	16	CASSFEKGRDQETQYF	TGTGCCAGCAGTTTCGAGAAAGGGCGGGACCAAGAGACCCAGTACTTC
TRBV28	NA	TRBJ2-5	many	15	CASSSYRASGETQYF	TGTGCCAGCAGTTCCTACAGGGCTTCAGGAGAGACCCAGTACTTC
TRBV18	TRBD2	TRBJ2-7	many	14	CASSPRLAAVEQYF	TGTGCCAGCTCACCAAGACTAGCGGCTGTCGAGCAGTACTTC
TRBV6-4	TRBD2	TRBJ2-1	NA	13	CASEGLAFNEQFF	TGTGCCAGCGAGGGACTAGCGTTCAATGAGCAGTTCTTC
TRBV10-3	TRBD2	TRBJ2-7	NA	14	CATLAGEYSYEQYF	TGTGCCACTTTAGCGGGAGAGTACTCCTACGAGCAGTACTTC
TRBV6-5	NA	TRBJ1-1	few	13	CASSYSEGLEAFF	TGTGCCAGCAGTTACTCCGAGGGGCTTGAAGCTTTCTTT
TRBV7-3	NA	TRBJ1-6	many	13	CASSLAGWSPLHF	TGTGCCAGCAGCCTTGCAGGGTGGTCACCCCTCCACTTT
TRBV18	NA	TRBJ1-1	few	15	CASSSSIGTNTEAFF	TGTGCCAGCTCAAGCAGCATCGGAACGAACACTGAAGCTTTCTTT
TRBV9	NA	TRBJ2-7	NA	15	CASSPWDGTSYEQYF	TGTGCCAGCAGCCCCTGGGACGGAACCTCCTACGAGCAGTACTTC
TRBV5-1	TRBD1	TRBJ2-1	few	14	CASTPGQGVHEQFF	TGCGCCAGCACACCGGGACAGGGGGTCCATGAGCAGTTCTTC
TRBV20-1	NA	TRBJ2-5	NA	13	CSARDPDQETQYF	TGCAGTGCTAGAGATCCTGACCAAGAGACCCAGTACTTC
TRBV28	NA	TRBJ2-7	NA	12	CASSLIKLEQYF	TGTGCCAGCAGTTTAATTAAGCTCGAGCAGTACTTC
TRBV29-1	TRBD2	TRBJ2-2	many	13	CSVEGGSTGELFF	TGCAGCGTCGAGGGAGGGTCTACCGGGGAGCTGTTTTTT
TRBV20-1	NA	TRBJ1-2	NA	12	CSARETAYGYTF	TGCAGTGCTAGAGAAACTGCCTATGGCTACACCTTC
TRBV27	NA	TRBJ1-5	many	14	CASSAGMSNQPQHF	TGTGCCAGCAGTGCGGGGATGAGCAATCAGCCCCAGCATTTT
TRBV19	TRBD1	TRBJ2-6	NA	16	CASCRAGGFGANVLTF	TGTGCCAGTTGCAGGGCAGGGGGCTTTGGGGCCAACGTCCTGACTTTC
TRBV5-1	NA	TRBJ1-5	NA	15	CASSLDGISNQPQHF	TGCGCCAGCAGCTTGGACGGTATTAGCAATCAGCCCCAGCATTTT
TRBV30	NA	TRBJ1-1	many	13	CAWEAGFGTEAFF	TGTGCCTGGGAGGCCGGCTTCGGGACTGAAGCTTTCTTT